This T cell receptor beta chain originates from a study of cytomegalovirus exposure and HLA in healthy donors. Study-level background: Earlier findings included over 90 million unique TCR beta sequences obtained from 150 million to 200 million T cells.

Study outcomes and limitations: The CMV antigen specificity of a few CMV-associated chains was confirmed through in vitro analysis. Presence/absence analyses supposed approximately even sequencing depth among donors. The authors listed around 150 TCR beta chains as cytomegalovirus-associated.

V was shortened by 8 bases and J by 3 bases, with 16 bases between the two germline ends. The CDR3 has 14 amino acids. Germline V gene sequence: CDR1 MDHEN, CDR2 SYDVKM. The PCR used 60 Vbeta and 13 Jbeta primers. TCRdb's copy holds only in-frame clones and misses some; the assay was immunoSEQ multiplex PCR. The repertoire holds around 160,000 clones, with around 80% as singletons. About this clone: Its antigen is unknown.

The chain is built from TRBV28 and TRBJ1-2, with a weak D call TRBD1 (5 bases). Sequencing was carried out using PBMCs. This clonotype was sampled from a woman aged 18-29 years in good health and CMV-seronegative. CDR3 amino acids: CASGVQAWDYGYTF. As DNA, the CDR3 is TGTGCCAGCGGTGTACAGGCCTGGGACTATGGCTACACCTTC.